This entry lists 4 T cell receptor beta chains sequenced from one sample in a study of control samples from healthy donors and cancer patients. Clones were read by immunoSEQ multiplex PCR, and TCRdb kept only the in-frame ones, dropping some. Of under 150,000 clones listed, approximately 88% are singletons. The material sequenced was blood. These receptors were taken from a man in his forties in good health.

The CDR3 sequence: CASSLSRSNTEAFF. The CDR3 DNA reads TGTGCCAGTAGCCTGTCCAGGTCGAACACTGAAGCTTTCTTT. The rearrangement uses TRBV19 and TRBJ1-1; no clear D. CDR1 is LNHDA, CDR2 SQIVND, per germline (reference sequence). Trimming pared 6 bases from V and 1 base from J, leaving 12 bases between. The CDR3 length is 14 residues.

The genes are TRBV7-3 and TRBJ1-5; D ambiguous. Trimming took off 10 bases at V and 9 bases at J, with 19 bases between the two ends. The germline CDR1 and CDR2 sequences are SGHTA and FQGTGA. The CDR3 runs to 13 residues. As DNA, the CDR3 is TGTGCCATTTTCGAAGGAACCTTATCGCCCCAGCATTTT. Translating it yields CAIFEGTLSPQHF.

The J gene is TRBJ1-1, the V gene TRBV19; D possibly corresponds to TRBD1 (5 bases). CDR1 LNHDA and CDR2 SQIVND come from the germline V gene (reference sequence). Trimming shortened V by 5 bases and J by 0 bases, and 13 bases separated the two germline ends. CDR3 length: 15 residues. The DNA for the CDR3 is TGTGCCAGTAGTGGCGCGGGGGGGATGAACACTGAAGCTTTCTTT. Amino acids: CASSGAGGMNTEAFF.

This clone was seen a few times. The J gene is TRBJ1-2, the V gene TRBV13; a weak D match, TRBD1 (5 bases). Germline V gene sequence: CDR1 PRHDT, CDR2 FYEKMQ (reference sequence). This CDR3 is built from 14 residues. V was pared by 0 bases and J by 8 bases, with 13 bases between. The CDR3 region is CASSLGEGRGGYTF. DNA of the CDR3: TGTGCCAGCAGCTTAGGCGAGGGGCGTGGAGGCTACACCTTC.